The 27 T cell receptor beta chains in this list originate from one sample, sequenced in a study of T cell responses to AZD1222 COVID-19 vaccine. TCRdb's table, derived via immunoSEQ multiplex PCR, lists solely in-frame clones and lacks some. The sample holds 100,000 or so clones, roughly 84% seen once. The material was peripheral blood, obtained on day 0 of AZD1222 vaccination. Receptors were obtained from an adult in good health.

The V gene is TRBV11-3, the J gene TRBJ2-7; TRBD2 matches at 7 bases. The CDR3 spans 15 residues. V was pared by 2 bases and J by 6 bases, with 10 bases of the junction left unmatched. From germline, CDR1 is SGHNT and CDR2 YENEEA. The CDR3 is CASSLLGGGAGEQYF. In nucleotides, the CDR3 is TGTGCCAGCAGCTTATTAGGCGGGGGAGCGGGCGAGCAGTACTTC.

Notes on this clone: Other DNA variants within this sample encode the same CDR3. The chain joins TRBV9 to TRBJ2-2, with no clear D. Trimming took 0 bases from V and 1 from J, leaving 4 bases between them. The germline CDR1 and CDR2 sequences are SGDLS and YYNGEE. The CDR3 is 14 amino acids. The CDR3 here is CASSVVENTGELFF. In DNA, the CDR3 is TGTGCCAGCAGCGTAGTAGAGAACACCGGGGAGCTGTTTTTT.

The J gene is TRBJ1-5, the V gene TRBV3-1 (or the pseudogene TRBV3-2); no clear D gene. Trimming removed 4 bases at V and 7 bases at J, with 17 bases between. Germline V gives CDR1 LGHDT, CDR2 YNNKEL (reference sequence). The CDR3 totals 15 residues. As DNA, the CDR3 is TGTGCCAGCAGCCTCACCCTACAATCTTTGCAGCCCCAGCATTTT. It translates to CASSLTLQSLQPQHF.

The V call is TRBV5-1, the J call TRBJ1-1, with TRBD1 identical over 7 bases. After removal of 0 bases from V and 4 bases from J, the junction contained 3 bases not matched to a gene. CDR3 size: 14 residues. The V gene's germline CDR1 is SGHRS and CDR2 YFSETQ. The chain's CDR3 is CASSLEGGTTEAFF. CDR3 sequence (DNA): TGCGCCAGCAGCTTGGAAGGGGGCACCACTGAAGCTTTCTTT.

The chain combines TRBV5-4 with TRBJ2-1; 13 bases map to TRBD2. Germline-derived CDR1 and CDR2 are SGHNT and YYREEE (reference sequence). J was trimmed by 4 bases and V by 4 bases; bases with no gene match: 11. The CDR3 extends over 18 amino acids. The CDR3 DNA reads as TGTGCCAGCAGCACGACTAGCGGGAGGTTTACACGGTACAATGAGCAGTTCTTC. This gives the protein CASSTTSGRFTRYNEQFF.

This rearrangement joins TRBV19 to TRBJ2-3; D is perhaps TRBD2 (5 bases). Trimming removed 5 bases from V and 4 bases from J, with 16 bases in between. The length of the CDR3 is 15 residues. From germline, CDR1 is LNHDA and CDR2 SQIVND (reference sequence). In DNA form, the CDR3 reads TGTGCCAGTAGTCCCATTGAGCGGTCGGCAGATACGCAGTATTTT. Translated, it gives CASSPIERSADTQYF.

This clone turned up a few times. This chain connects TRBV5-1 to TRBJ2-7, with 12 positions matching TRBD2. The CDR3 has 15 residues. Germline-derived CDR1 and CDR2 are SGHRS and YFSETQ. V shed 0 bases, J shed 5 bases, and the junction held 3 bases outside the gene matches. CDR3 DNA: TGCGCCAGCAGCTTGGGACTAGCGGGAGTAGACGAGCAGTACTTC. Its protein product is CASSLGLAGVDEQYF.

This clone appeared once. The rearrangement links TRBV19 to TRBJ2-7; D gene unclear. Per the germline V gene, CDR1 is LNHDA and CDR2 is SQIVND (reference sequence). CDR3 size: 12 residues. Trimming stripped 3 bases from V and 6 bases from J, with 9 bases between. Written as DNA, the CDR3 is TGTGCCAGTAGTATCCTTAGAGGCGAGCAGTACGTC. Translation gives CASSILRGEQYV.

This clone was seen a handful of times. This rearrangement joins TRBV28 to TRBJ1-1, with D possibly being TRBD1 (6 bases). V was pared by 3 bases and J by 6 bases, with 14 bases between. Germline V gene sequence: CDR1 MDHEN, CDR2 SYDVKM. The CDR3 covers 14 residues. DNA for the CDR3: TGTGCCAGCAGTTTTTCTGGGGGCGGGTCTGAAGCTTTCTTT. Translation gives CASSFSGGGSEAFF.

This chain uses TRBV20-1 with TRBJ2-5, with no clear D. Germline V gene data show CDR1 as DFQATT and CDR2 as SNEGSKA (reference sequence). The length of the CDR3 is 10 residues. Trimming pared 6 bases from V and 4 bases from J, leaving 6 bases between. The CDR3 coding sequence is TGCAGTGCGTGGGCAGAGACCCAGTACTTC. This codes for CSAWAETQYF.

CDR3 residues: CASSKSGSWVARNTDTLYF. Here the CDR3 DNA reads TGTGCCAGCAGCAAATCGGGCTCCTGGGTCGCGCGAAACACAGATACGCTGTATTTT. V gene TRBV21-1 combines with J gene TRBJ2-3. TRBV21-1 is a recognized pseudogene. There are 19 residues in the CDR3.

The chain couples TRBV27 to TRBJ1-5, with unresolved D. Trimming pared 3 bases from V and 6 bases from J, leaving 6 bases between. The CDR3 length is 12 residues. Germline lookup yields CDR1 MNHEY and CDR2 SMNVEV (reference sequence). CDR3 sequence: CASSFIGQPQHF. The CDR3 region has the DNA TGTGCCAGCAGTTTCATAGGTCAGCCCCAGCATTTT.

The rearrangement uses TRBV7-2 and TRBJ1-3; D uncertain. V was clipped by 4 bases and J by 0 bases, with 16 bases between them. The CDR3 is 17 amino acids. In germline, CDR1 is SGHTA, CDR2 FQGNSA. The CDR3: CASSSHPGSRSGNTIYF. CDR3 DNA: TGTGCCAGCAGCTCCCACCCGGGCAGCCGCTCTGGAAACACCATATATTTT.

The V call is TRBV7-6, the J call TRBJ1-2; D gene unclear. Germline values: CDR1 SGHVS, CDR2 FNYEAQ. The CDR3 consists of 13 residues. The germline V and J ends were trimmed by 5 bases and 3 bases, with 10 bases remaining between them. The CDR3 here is CASSPNRDYGYTF. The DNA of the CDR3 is TGTGCCAGCAGCCCGAACCGGGACTATGGCTACACCTTC.

The CDR3 sequence is CASSRPTGGVEETQYF. The CDR3 DNA is TGCGCCAGCAGCCGACCGACAGGGGGCGTAGAAGAGACCCAGTACTTC. The chain has TRBV5-1 and TRBJ2-5; 10 bases match TRBD1. The CDR3 totals 16 residues. Looked up from germline, CDR1 is SGHRS and CDR2 is YFSETQ. J was trimmed by 3 bases and V by 4 bases; bases with no gene match: 9.

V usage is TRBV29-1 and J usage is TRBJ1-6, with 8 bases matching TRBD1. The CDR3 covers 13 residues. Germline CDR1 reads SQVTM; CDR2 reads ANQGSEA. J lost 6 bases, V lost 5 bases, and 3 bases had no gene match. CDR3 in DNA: TGCAGCGTTAGGACAGGGCGTAATTCACCCCTCCACTTT. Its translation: CSVRTGRNSPLHF. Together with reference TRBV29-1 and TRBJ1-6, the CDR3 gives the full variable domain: SAVISQKPSRDICQRGTSLTIQCQVDSQVTMMFWYRQQPGQSLTLIATANQGSEATYESGFVIDKFPISRPNLTFSTLTVSNMSPEDSSIYLCSVRTGRNSPLHFGNGTRLTVT.

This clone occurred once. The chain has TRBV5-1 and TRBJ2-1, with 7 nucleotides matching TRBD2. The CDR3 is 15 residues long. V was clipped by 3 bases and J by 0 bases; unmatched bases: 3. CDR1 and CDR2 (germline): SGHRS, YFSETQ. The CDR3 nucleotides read TGCGCCAGCAGCTCGAGCGGGGACTCCTACAATGAGCAGTTCTTC. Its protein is CASSSSGDSYNEQFF.

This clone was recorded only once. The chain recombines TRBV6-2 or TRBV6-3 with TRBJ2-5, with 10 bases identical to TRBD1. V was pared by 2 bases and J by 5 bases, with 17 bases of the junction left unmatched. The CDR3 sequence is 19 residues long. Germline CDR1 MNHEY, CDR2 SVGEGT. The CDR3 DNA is TGTGCCAGCAGTTACGAACTGGGCCGGGACAGGGGAGCTGGGGAGACCCAGTACTTC. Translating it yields CASSYELGRDRGAGETQYF.

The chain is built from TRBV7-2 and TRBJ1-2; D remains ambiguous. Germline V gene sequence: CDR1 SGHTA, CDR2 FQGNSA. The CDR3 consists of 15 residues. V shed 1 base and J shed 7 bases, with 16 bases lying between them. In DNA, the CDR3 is TGTGCCAGCAGCTTAGATTCGGGGTTGTTCGGTGGCTACACCTTC. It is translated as CASSLDSGLFGGYTF.

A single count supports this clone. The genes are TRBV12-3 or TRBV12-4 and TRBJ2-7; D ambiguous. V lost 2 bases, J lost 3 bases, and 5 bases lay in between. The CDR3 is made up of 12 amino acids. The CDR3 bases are TGTGCCAGCAGTTTATCCGGCTACGAGCAGTACGTC. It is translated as CASSLSGYEQYV.

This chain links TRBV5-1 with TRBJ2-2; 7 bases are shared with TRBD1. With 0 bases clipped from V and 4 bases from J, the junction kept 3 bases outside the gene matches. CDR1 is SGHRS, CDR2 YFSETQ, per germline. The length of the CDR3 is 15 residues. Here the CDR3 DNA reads TGCGCCAGCAGCTTGGGGACAGGTCGCACCGGGGAGCTGTTTTTT. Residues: CASSLGTGRTGELFF.

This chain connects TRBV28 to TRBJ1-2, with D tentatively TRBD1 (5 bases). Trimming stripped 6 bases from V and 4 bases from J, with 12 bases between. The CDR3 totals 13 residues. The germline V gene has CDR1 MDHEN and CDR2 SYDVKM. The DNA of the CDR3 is TGTGCCAGCAGGCTCGGTGGGACCTATGGCTACACCTTC. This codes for CASRLGGTYGYTF.

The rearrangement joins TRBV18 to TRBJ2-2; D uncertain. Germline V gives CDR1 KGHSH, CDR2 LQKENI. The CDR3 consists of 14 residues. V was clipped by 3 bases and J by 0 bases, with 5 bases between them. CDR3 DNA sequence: TGTGCCAGCTCACCGCTAACGAACACCGGGGAGCTGTTTTTT. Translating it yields CASSPLTNTGELFF.

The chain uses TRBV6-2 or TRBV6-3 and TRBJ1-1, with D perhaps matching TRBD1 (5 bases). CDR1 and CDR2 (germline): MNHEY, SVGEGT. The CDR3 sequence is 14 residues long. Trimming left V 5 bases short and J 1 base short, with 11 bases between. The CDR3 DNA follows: TGTGCCAGCAGTAGGGGTTGGCGGAACACTGAAGCTTTCTTT. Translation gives CASSRGWRNTEAFF.

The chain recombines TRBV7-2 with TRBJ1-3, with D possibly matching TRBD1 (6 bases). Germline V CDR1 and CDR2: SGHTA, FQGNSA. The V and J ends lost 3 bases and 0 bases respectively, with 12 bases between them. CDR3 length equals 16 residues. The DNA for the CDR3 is TGTGCCAGCAGCTTTTACAGGGCGATCTCTGGAAACACCATATATTTT. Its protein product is CASSFYRAISGNTIYF.

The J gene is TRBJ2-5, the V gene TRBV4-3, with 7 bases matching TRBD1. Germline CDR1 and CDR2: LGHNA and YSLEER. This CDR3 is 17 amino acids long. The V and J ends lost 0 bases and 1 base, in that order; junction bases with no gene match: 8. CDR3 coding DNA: TGCGCCAGCAGCCAAGATTTAAGCAGGGGGATCCAAGAGACCCAGTACTTC. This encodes CASSQDLSRGIQETQYF.

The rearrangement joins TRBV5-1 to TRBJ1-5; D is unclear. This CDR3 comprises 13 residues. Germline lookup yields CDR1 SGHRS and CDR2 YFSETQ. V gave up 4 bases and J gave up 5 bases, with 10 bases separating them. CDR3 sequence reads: CASSNDGDQPQHF. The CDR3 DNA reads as TGCGCCAGCAGCAACGACGGGGATCAGCCCCAGCATTTT.